This record looks at one TCR beta chain sequence and its context. Its matching antigen is unknown. The use of a sample-barcoded 5' primer and a J-beta primer mix characterized a second PCR of roughly 6 to 12 cycles. Per-sample output comprised a minimum of 2.5 million paired-end reads containing CDR3. TCRdb ran MiXCR on the 5' RACE reads and lists one entry per CDR3 protein. The sample shows some 1.4 million distinct CDR3 sequences, around 42% of them seen only once. Germline CDR1 is GTSNPN and CDR2 is SVGIG (reference sequence). Trimming pared 5 bases from V and 0 bases from J, leaving 19 bases between. The CDR3 totals 16 residues. The data were taken from a study of blood T cells in healthy people across ages. Findings and limits, study-wide: TCR beta diversity, measured per million T cells, fell in a roughly linear way with age. Researchers deemed the diversity estimates from one million T cells underestimates.

The receptor comes from a woman aged 18-29 years in good health. The gene calls are TRBV30 and TRBJ1-2; D unresolved. Sequenced sample: blood. The CDR3 spells CAWLPLGGRTNYGYTF. The CDR3 bases are TGTGCCTGGCTCCCCCTCGGCGGGAGGACTAACTATGGCTACACCTTC. Together with reference TRBV30 and TRBJ1-2, the CDR3 gives the full variable domain: SQTIHQWPATLVQPVGSPLSLECTVEGTSNPNLYWYRQAAGRGLQLLFYSVGIGQISSEVPQNLSASRPQDRQFILSSKKLLLSDSGFYLCAWLPLGGRTNYGYTFGSGTRLTVV.